The TCR beta chain under discussion was sequenced for a study of TIL therapy for anti-PD-1-resistant metastatic lung cancer. Study overall: Tumor harvest preceded PD-1/PD-L1 blockade, followed by nivolumab treatment. Tumors carried a median roughly 1.5 non-synonymous mutations per megabase.

Regarding the study as a whole: Patients were highly selected, enriched for treatment-naive, never-smoker and oncogene-addicted cases.

About this clone: Its target is unknown.

Sequencing used immunoSEQ v3. Libraries were prepared by immunoSEQ multiplex PCR; TCRdb keeps only in-frame clonotypes and omits some of them. The repertoire holds 35,000 or so clones, less than 85% seen once, with approximately 5.3% in the top ten. Germline values: CDR1 LNHDA, CDR2 SQIVND (reference sequence). V was clipped by 3 bases and J by 6 bases; unmatched bases: 3. The CDR3 contains 14 residues. Noted time point: pre-treatment sample, taken before nivolumab and TIL therapy. Stage 4 NSCLC adults joined between 2017 and January 2020. The origin of this receptor is a person between 25 and 79 years old with non-small cell lung cancer. The rearrangement joins TRBV19 to TRBJ2-3, with 10 nucleotides matching TRBD1. The sequencing here drew on blood, taken at baseline. The CDR3 nucleotides read TGTGCCAGTAGTATGGGGACAGGGGCGGATACGCAGTATTTT. Translation: CASSMGTGADTQYF.